A selection of T cell receptor beta chains follows, all from one sample in a study of regulatory T cells in long-lasting Graves disease. MiXCR, applied by TCRdb to the multiplex PCR reads, yields one record per CDR3 protein. The table includes 510,000 or so distinct CDR3 sequences, about 12% detected once. These data are also associated with another study on T cells in Graves' hyperthyroidism and ophthalmopathy.

This specimen consisted of peripheral blood mononuclear cells (PBMCs), obtained at new diagnosis, from a patient treated with antithyroid drugs. These receptor sequences come from a woman in her thirties with Graves disease. Both conserved end residues are part of each CDR3. Fields, in order: V gene, D gene, clone size, J gene, CDR3 protein, CDR3 DNA. D genes are given only for firm matches. Only some rows state a clone size, as once, few, many or a class for expanded clones.

TRBV20-1,NA,many,TRBJ1-5,CSARVGGRNQPQHF,TGCAGTGCTAGGGTAGGGGGGCGCAATCAGCCCCAGCATTTT
TRBV30,TRBD2,few,TRBJ2-2,CAWRLAGGLGTGELFF,TGTGCCTGGAGACTAGCGGGAGGTTTGGGCACCGGGGAGCTGTTTTTT
TRBV24-1,NA,few,TRBJ1-1,CATSDLNGSIGRANTEAFF,TGTGCCACCAGTGATTTGAACGGGTCGATAGGGCGGGCGAACACTGAAGCTTTCTTT
TRBV6-1,NA,few,TRBJ1-2,CASRGNIFDRTTGYTF,TGTGCCAGCAGAGGAAATATTTTCGACAGGACTACGGGCTACACCTTC
TRBV24-1,NA,many,TRBJ1-2,CATSDPAGTYGYTF,TGTGCCACCAGTGACCCTGCCGGGACCTATGGCTACACCTTC
TRBV6-2/TRBV6-3,TRBD1,few,TRBJ2-5,CASRTGQGATREETQYF,TGTGCCAGCAGGACGGGACAGGGGGCAACTCGGGAAGAGACCCAGTACTTC
TRBV30,TRBD2,few,TRBJ2-2,CAWSSLREGRDTGELFF,TGTGCCTGGAGTAGTCTGCGGGAGGGCCGGGACACCGGGGAGCTGTTTTTT
TRBV5-1,TRBD1,many,TRBJ1-1,CASSLMPGGTNTEAFF,TGCGCCAGCAGCTTGATGCCAGGGGGGACGAACACTGAAGCTTTCTTT
TRBV5-1,TRBD1,many,TRBJ2-5,CASSFGTGGQETQYF,TGCGCCAGCAGCTTTGGGACAGGGGGGCAAGAGACCCAGTACTTC
TRBV28,NA,many,TRBJ1-1,CASQWEQGSGNTEAFF,TGTGCCAGCCAGTGGGAACAGGGCTCCGGGAACACTGAAGCTTTCTTT
TRBV5-1,TRBD2,many,TRBJ2-2,CASSLASGTNTGELFF,TGCGCCAGCAGCTTGGCTAGCGGGACCAACACCGGGGAGCTGTTTTTT
TRBV3-1,NA,many,TRBJ2-5,CASSPRSSQETQYF,TGTGCCAGCAGCCCTCGTAGCAGTCAAGAGACCCAGTACTTC
TRBV28,NA,few,TRBJ1-6,CASGIPVHPLHF,TGTGCCAGTGGGATCCCTGTTCACCCCCTCCACTTT
TRBV6-5,NA,many,TRBJ1-1,CASSFTVIRTEAFF,TGTGCCAGCAGTTTCACGGTTATTCGCACTGAAGCTTTCTTT
TRBV19,TRBD1,NA,TRBJ1-5,CASSENRGGQPQHF,TGTGCCAGTAGTGAGAACAGGGGCGGTCAGCCCCAGCATTTT
TRBV28,NA,many,TRBJ2-3,CASLVAGSRADTQYF,TGTGCCAGCCTCGTTGCGGGGTCGAGGGCAGATACGCAGTATTTT